This T cell receptor beta chain was found in a study of T-cell reconstitution after alpha-beta-depleted transplantation in children. Study outcomes and limitations: At the one-year point after transplant, T-cell counts and TCRbeta diversity were found to come mostly from T cells that had been newly produced. Recipient T cells and thymic progenitors that survived gave rise to the high TCRbeta diversity observed at day 60 in some patients.

This clonotype occurred many times. Its antigen is still unknown. Trimming shortened V by 8 bases and J by 1 base, and 9 bases separated the two germline ends. The CDR3 is 13 amino acids. Germline V CDR1 and CDR2: MNHNS, SASEGT. This sample's TCRbeta library carried unique molecular identifier barcodes. TCRdb called the PCR reads again in MiXCR, with one record for every CDR3 protein. The sample yields roughly 340,000 distinct CDR3 sequences, roughly 16% seen once. The chain is built from TRBV6-1 and TRBJ2-1, with D maybe TRBD2 (6 bases). The TCR was taken from a male patient aged 2 to 10 who had a stem cell transplant for acute lymphoblastic leukemia, so the T cells may come from the graft donor. This sample comprised PBMCs, mostly from graft donor cells, obtained 360 days after TCRalphabeta/CD19-depleted stem cell transplant. CDR3 protein: CASGSGSYNEQFF. Written as DNA, the CDR3 is TGTGCCAGCGGCAGCGGGTCCTACAATGAGCAGTTCTTC.